Listed below are T cell receptor beta chains from one sample, sequenced in a study of blood T cell repertoires in COVID-19. Profiling relied on immunoSEQ multiplex PCR, and the TCRdb table lists in-frame clones only, not all of them. The sample includes 150,000 to 200,000 clones, 60% to 80% of them seen just once. Sequenced: peripheral blood. The receptor set was obtained from a woman between 65 and 79 years old with acute or convalescent COVID-19. The CDR3 runs from the conserved cysteine through the conserved F or W. Fields, in order: V gene, D gene, clone size, J gene, CDR3 DNA, CDR3 protein. The D gene is left open where the match is weak. Size tells how often a clone was seen (once, few, many) or the class of an expanded clone, and some rows leave it out.

V gene: TRBV21-1; D gene: NA; clone size: few; J gene: TRBJ2-7; CDR3 DNA: TGTGCCAGCAGCCATACTAGCGGGAGGTCGTACAAGCACTTC; CDR3 protein: CASSHTSGRSYKHF
V gene: TRBV10-3; D gene: TRBD1; clone size: NA; J gene: TRBJ1-2; CDR3 DNA: TGTGCCATCAGTGAGTCGCAGGGGGACTATGGCTACACCTTC; CDR3 protein: CAISESQGDYGYTF
V gene: TRBV29-1; D gene: NA; clone size: few; J gene: TRBJ2-1; CDR3 DNA: TGCAGCGGTCGTAGACAGGCCTACAATGAGCAGTTCTTC; CDR3 protein: CSGRRQAYNEQFF
V gene: TRBV19; D gene: NA; clone size: NA; J gene: TRBJ2-7; CDR3 DNA: TGTGCCAGTAGTGTGACGGGTAGCTCCTACGAGCAGTACTTC; CDR3 protein: CASSVTGSSYEQYF
V gene: TRBV7-6; D gene: TRBD2; clone size: NA; J gene: TRBJ2-2; CDR3 DNA: TGTGCCAGCAGCTTAGATGCGGGAGGGCCGAACACCGGGGAGCTGTTTTTT; CDR3 protein: CASSLDAGGPNTGELFF
V gene: TRBV6-5; D gene: NA; clone size: NA; J gene: TRBJ1-3; CDR3 DNA: TGTGCCAGCAGCACCGGGACAACCTCTGGAAACACCATATATTTT; CDR3 protein: CASSTGTTSGNTIYF
V gene: TRBV18; D gene: NA; clone size: NA; J gene: TRBJ2-3; CDR3 DNA: TGTGCCAGCTCACCACGGGCAGATACAGATACGCAGTATTTT; CDR3 protein: CASSPRADTDTQYF
V gene: TRBV11-2; D gene: NA; clone size: NA; J gene: TRBJ2-1; CDR3 DNA: TGTGCCAGCAGCTTAGATCGGGCCTACAATGAGCAGTTCTTC; CDR3 protein: CASSLDRAYNEQFF
V gene: TRBV5-3; D gene: NA; clone size: NA; J gene: TRBJ2-2; CDR3 DNA: TGTGCCAGAAGCTTGTTCGGGGATCAAATCACCGGGGAGCTGTTTTTT; CDR3 protein: CARSLFGDQITGELFF
V gene: TRBV10-3; D gene: NA; clone size: NA; J gene: TRBJ2-4; CDR3 DNA: TGTGCCATCAGTGGGTCGGGACATTCTAGCGCCAAAAACATTCAGTACTTC; CDR3 protein: CAISGSGHSSAKNIQYF
V gene: TRBV5-1; D gene: TRBD2; clone size: NA; J gene: TRBJ2-1; CDR3 DNA: TGCGCCAGCTCACGGACTAGCGGGAGCGGCAATGAGCAGTTCTTC; CDR3 protein: CASSRTSGSGNEQFF
V gene: TRBV14; D gene: NA; clone size: NA; J gene: TRBJ2-5; CDR3 DNA: TGTGCCAGCAGCCAAGGAGGGACAACCCAAGAGACCCAGTACTTC; CDR3 protein: CASSQGGTTQETQYF
V gene: TRBV19; D gene: NA; clone size: NA; J gene: TRBJ1-1; CDR3 DNA: TGTGCCAGTAGTTCGCGGACAGCGAGTTACACTGAAGCTTTCTTT; CDR3 protein: CASSSRTASYTEAFF
V gene: TRBV6-2/TRBV6-3; D gene: NA; clone size: NA; J gene: TRBJ1-1; CDR3 DNA: TGTGCCAGCAGCCGTACAGGGCCCCTGTGGGGCACTGAAGCTTTCTTT; CDR3 protein: CASSRTGPLWGTEAFF
V gene: TRBV19; D gene: NA; clone size: NA; J gene: TRBJ1-4; CDR3 DNA: TGTGCCAGTAGTCCCGTACCCGTACCGACAGGCGAAAAACTGTTTTTT; CDR3 protein: CASSPVPVPTGEKLFF
V gene: TRBV3-1/TRBV3-2; D gene: NA; clone size: NA; J gene: TRBJ1-6; CDR3 DNA: TGTGCCAGCAGCCAAGTTTTACAGGGCCCATCGACCCTCCACTTT; CDR3 protein: CASSQVLQGPSTLHF
V gene: TRBV18; D gene: NA; clone size: NA; J gene: TRBJ2-6; CDR3 DNA: TGTGCCAGCTCACAGTCACCGACGGGACACAATTCTGGGGCCAACGTCCTGACTTTC; CDR3 protein: CASSQSPTGHNSGANVLTF
V gene: TRBV2; D gene: TRBD2; clone size: NA; J gene: TRBJ2-5; CDR3 DNA: TGTGCCAGCAGTGAAGCGCCTGCGGGAGTGGGGGAGACCCAGTACTTC; CDR3 protein: CASSEAPAGVGETQYF
V gene: TRBV6-1; D gene: NA; clone size: NA; J gene: TRBJ1-2; CDR3 DNA: TGTGCCAGCAGTGATGATGGGAGGTTGGGCTACACCTTC; CDR3 protein: CASSDDGRLGYTF
V gene: TRBV29-1; D gene: TRBD1; clone size: NA; J gene: TRBJ1-4; CDR3 DNA: TGCAGCGCGGGACAGGGTTTCGGTGAAAAACTGTTTTTT; CDR3 protein: CSAGQGFGEKLFF
V gene: TRBV30; D gene: NA; clone size: NA; J gene: TRBJ2-5; CDR3 DNA: TGTGCCTGGAGCAGACGGACTCGGGAGACCCAGTACTTC; CDR3 protein: CAWSRRTRETQYF
V gene: TRBV7-3; D gene: NA; clone size: NA; J gene: TRBJ1-1; CDR3 DNA: TGTGCCAGCAGCCCGAGCCCCCTGTCAGGAATGAACCTCGTGAACACTGAAGCTTTCTTT; CDR3 protein: CASSPSPLSGMNLVNTEAFF
V gene: TRBV7-9; D gene: TRBD1; clone size: few; J gene: TRBJ2-7; CDR3 DNA: TGTGCCAGCGAGGGACAGGGTGACAGCGAGCAGTACTTC; CDR3 protein: CASEGQGDSEQYF
V gene: TRBV6-5; D gene: NA; clone size: NA; J gene: TRBJ2-1; CDR3 DNA: TGTGCCAGCACCCCAAGCGGGCCATCCTACAATGAGCAGTTCTTC; CDR3 protein: CASTPSGPSYNEQFF
V gene: TRBV18; D gene: TRBD1; clone size: NA; J gene: TRBJ1-1; CDR3 DNA: TGTGCCAGCTCACCGAGGGGACAGTCGGTAGGGGCTTTGAACACTGAAGCTTTCTTT; CDR3 protein: CASSPRGQSVGALNTEAFF
V gene: TRBV7-9; D gene: TRBD1; clone size: NA; J gene: TRBJ1-2; CDR3 DNA: TGTGCCAGCAGCCAGAGGGGACAGACTCTCTATGGCTACACCTTC; CDR3 protein: CASSQRGQTLYGYTF
V gene: TRBV15; D gene: TRBD1; clone size: NA; J gene: TRBJ1-5; CDR3 DNA: TGTGCCACCAGCAGGGGGGGACAGAATAATCAGCCCCAGCATTTT; CDR3 protein: CATSRGGQNNQPQHF
V gene: TRBV5-1; D gene: TRBD2; clone size: NA; J gene: TRBJ2-1; CDR3 DNA: TGCGCCAGCAGCTTGGGTGGGACTAGCGGAGAGAATGAGCAGTTCTTC; CDR3 protein: CASSLGGTSGENEQFF
V gene: TRBV12-5; D gene: NA; clone size: NA; J gene: TRBJ1-5; CDR3 DNA: TGTGCTAGTGGGCTCACAGGGTTTCAGCCCCAGCATTTT; CDR3 protein: CASGLTGFQPQHF
V gene: TRBV19; D gene: NA; clone size: few; J gene: TRBJ1-1; CDR3 DNA: TGTGCCAGTAGTATCAGGGTGAACACTGAAGCTTTCTTT; CDR3 protein: CASSIRVNTEAFF
V gene: TRBV27; D gene: NA; clone size: NA; J gene: TRBJ2-7; CDR3 DNA: TGTGCCAGCAGTCCGATAGCTACCAAATCCTACGAGCAGTACTTC; CDR3 protein: CASSPIATKSYEQYF
V gene: TRBV7-3; D gene: NA; clone size: NA; J gene: TRBJ1-1; CDR3 DNA: TGTGCCAGCAGGCCAGTCTCGTTCAGTTCCACTGAAGCTTTCTTT; CDR3 protein: CASRPVSFSSTEAFF
V gene: TRBV10-1; D gene: NA; clone size: NA; J gene: TRBJ1-2; CDR3 DNA: TGCGCCAGCAGCAGGGGAGCTAACTATGGCTACACCTTC; CDR3 protein: CASSRGANYGYTF
V gene: TRBV19; D gene: TRBD2; clone size: NA; J gene: TRBJ2-5; CDR3 DNA: TGTGCCAGTAGTATTGGTCAGGGACTAATACAAGAGACCCAGTACTTC; CDR3 protein: CASSIGQGLIQETQYF
V gene: TRBV5-1; D gene: TRBD1; clone size: NA; J gene: TRBJ2-7; CDR3 DNA: TGCGCCAGCAGCATGGGACAGGACTACGAGCAGTACTTC; CDR3 protein: CASSMGQDYEQYF
V gene: TRBV5-6; D gene: TRBD1; clone size: NA; J gene: TRBJ2-7; CDR3 DNA: TGTGCCAGCAGCTTGCCCGGACCCAGGGGGGAGCAGTACTTC; CDR3 protein: CASSLPGPRGEQYF
V gene: TRBV19; D gene: TRBD2; clone size: NA; J gene: TRBJ2-7; CDR3 DNA: TGTGCCAGTAGCGACAATTATGGGCTAGCGGGATTCAACGAGCAGTACTTC; CDR3 protein: CASSDNYGLAGFNEQYF
V gene: TRBV2; D gene: TRBD2; clone size: NA; J gene: TRBJ2-1; CDR3 DNA: TGTGCCAGCAGTCCGGGACTAGCGGGAGGGAGGGAGCAGTTCTTC; CDR3 protein: CASSPGLAGGREQFF
V gene: TRBV2; D gene: NA; clone size: NA; J gene: TRBJ1-3; CDR3 DNA: TGTGCCAGCAGTGAGGATCGGGGTCTAAAATCTGGAAACACCATATATTTT; CDR3 protein: CASSEDRGLKSGNTIYF
V gene: TRBV4-1; D gene: NA; clone size: NA; J gene: TRBJ2-6; CDR3 DNA: TGCGCCAGCAGCCAAGTCGGACTCCAAGATAAGTCTGGGGCCAACGTCCTGACTTTC; CDR3 protein: CASSQVGLQDKSGANVLTF
V gene: TRBV6-5; D gene: NA; clone size: NA; J gene: TRBJ1-1; CDR3 DNA: TGTGCCAGCAGTTTTAGAGTGAACACTGAAGCTTTCTTT; CDR3 protein: CASSFRVNTEAFF
V gene: TRBV6-5; D gene: NA; clone size: NA; J gene: TRBJ1-3; CDR3 DNA: TGTGCCGTCAGGGAGGGAACGGGTGGAAACACCATATATTTT; CDR3 protein: CAVREGTGGNTIYF
V gene: TRBV19; D gene: NA; clone size: NA; J gene: TRBJ2-7; CDR3 DNA: TGTGCCAGTAGTATATCGACAGCCCGAGGGGGTGAGCAGTACTTC; CDR3 protein: CASSISTARGGEQYF
V gene: TRBV18; D gene: TRBD2; clone size: few; J gene: TRBJ2-7; CDR3 DNA: TGTGCCAGCTCACCGAGGGGACTAGCGGGAGACCACGAGCAGTACTTC; CDR3 protein: CASSPRGLAGDHEQYF
V gene: TRBV18; D gene: TRBD2; clone size: NA; J gene: TRBJ2-5; CDR3 DNA: TGTGCCAGCTCACCACCGCCGGGACTAGCGGGTATGAGTACCCAGTACTTC; CDR3 protein: CASSPPPGLAGMSTQYF
V gene: TRBV10-3; D gene: NA; clone size: NA; J gene: TRBJ1-1; CDR3 DNA: TGTGCCATCCGAGAAGACATGAACACTGAAGCTTTCTTT; CDR3 protein: CAIREDMNTEAFF
V gene: TRBV10-3; D gene: TRBD1; clone size: NA; J gene: TRBJ1-1; CDR3 DNA: TGTGCCATCAGGTCACAGGGGAGAAACACTGAAGCTTTCTTT; CDR3 protein: CAIRSQGRNTEAFF
V gene: TRBV5-1; D gene: NA; clone size: NA; J gene: TRBJ2-2; CDR3 DNA: TGCGCCAGCAGCTTGCTAATGGTAGGGAGCGCCACCGGGGAGCTGTTTTTT; CDR3 protein: CASSLLMVGSATGELFF
V gene: TRBV5-1; D gene: TRBD2; clone size: NA; J gene: TRBJ2-1; CDR3 DNA: TGCGCCAGCAGCTTGACCGGGACTAGTGAATACAATGAGCAGTTCTTC; CDR3 protein: CASSLTGTSEYNEQFF
V gene: TRBV12-5; D gene: NA; clone size: NA; J gene: TRBJ1-6; CDR3 DNA: TGTGCTAGTGGACCGGGAAATACGAGGTCACCCCTCCACTTT; CDR3 protein: CASGPGNTRSPLHF
V gene: TRBV5-8; D gene: NA; clone size: NA; J gene: TRBJ1-5; CDR3 DNA: TGTGCCAGCAGCTTCCTACCGGGGAATCAGCCCCAGCATTTT; CDR3 protein: CASSFLPGNQPQHF
V gene: TRBV30; D gene: NA; clone size: NA; J gene: TRBJ2-3; CDR3 DNA: TGTGCCTGGAGTTTTGGCAGCACAGATACGCAGTATTTT; CDR3 protein: CAWSFGSTDTQYF